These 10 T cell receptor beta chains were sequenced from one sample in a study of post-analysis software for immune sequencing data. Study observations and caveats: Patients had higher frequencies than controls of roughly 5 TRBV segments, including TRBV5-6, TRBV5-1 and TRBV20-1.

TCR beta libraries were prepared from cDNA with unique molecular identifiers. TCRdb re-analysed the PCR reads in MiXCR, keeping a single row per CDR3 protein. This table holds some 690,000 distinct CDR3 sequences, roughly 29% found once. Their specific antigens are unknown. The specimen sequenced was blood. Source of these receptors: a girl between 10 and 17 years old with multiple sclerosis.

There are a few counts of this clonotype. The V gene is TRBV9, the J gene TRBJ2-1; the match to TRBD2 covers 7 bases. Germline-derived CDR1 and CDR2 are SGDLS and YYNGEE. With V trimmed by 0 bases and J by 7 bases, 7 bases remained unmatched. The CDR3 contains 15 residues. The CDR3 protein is CASSVGGGSGNEQFF. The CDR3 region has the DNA TGTGCCAGCAGCGTAGGTGGCGGGAGTGGGAATGAGCAGTTCTTC.

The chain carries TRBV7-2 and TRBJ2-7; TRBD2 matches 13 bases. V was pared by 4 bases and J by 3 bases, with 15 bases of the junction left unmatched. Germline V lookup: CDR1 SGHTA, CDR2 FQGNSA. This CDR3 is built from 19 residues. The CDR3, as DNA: TGTGCCAGCAGCTCCCCCAGGACTAGCGGGAGAGGTAATTACTACGAGCAGTACTTC. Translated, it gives CASSSPRTSGRGNYYEQYF.

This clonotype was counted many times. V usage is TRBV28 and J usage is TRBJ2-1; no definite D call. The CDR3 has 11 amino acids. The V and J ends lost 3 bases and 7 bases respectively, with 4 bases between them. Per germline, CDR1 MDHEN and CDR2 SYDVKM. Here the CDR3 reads CASSLWNEQFF. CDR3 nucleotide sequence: TGTGCCAGCAGTTTGTGGAATGAGCAGTTCTTC.

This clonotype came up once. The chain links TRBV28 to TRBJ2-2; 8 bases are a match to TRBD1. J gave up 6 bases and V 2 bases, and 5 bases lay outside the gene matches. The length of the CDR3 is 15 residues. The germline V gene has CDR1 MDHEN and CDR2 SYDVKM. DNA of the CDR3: TGTGCCAGCAGTTTAAGCGGCAGGGGGCCCGGGGAGCTGTTTTTT. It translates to CASSLSGRGPGELFF.

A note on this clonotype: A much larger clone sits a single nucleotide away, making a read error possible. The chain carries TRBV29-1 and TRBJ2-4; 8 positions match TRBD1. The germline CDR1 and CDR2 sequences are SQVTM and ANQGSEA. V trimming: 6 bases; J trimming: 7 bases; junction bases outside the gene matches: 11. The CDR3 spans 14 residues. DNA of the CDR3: TGCAGCGTGCGCGATCAGGGGGCGGAGAACATTCAGTACTTC. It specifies CSVRDQGAENIQYF.

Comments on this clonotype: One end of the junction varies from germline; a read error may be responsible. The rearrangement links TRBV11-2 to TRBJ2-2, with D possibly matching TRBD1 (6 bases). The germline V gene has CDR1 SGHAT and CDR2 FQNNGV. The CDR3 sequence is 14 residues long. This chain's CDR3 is CVSSLVKGAGELFF. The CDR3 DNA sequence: TGTGTCAGCAGCTTAGTCAAGGGGGCCGGGGAGCTGTTTTTT.

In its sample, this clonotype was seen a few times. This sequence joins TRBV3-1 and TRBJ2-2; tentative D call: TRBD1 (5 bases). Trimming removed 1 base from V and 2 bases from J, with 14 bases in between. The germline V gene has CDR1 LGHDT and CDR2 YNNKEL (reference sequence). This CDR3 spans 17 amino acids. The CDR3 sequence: CASSQGISRANTGELFF. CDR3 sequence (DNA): TGTGCCAGCAGCCAAGGAATCTCCAGGGCTAACACCGGGGAGCTGTTTTTT.

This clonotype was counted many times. As DNA, the CDR3 is TGCGCCAGCAGCCCGACAGGACCGTATAGCAATCAGCCCCAGCATTTT. Amino acid sequence: CASSPTGPYSNQPQHF. This chain uses TRBV4-1 with TRBJ1-5; tentative D call: TRBD1 (6 bases). V shed 4 bases and J shed 0 bases, with 13 bases lying between them. The germline gives CDR1 MGHRA, CDR2 YSYEKL. CDR3 length: 16 residues.

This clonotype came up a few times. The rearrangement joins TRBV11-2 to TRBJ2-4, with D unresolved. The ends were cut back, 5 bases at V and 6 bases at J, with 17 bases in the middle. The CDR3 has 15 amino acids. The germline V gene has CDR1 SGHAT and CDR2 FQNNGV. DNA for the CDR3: TGTGCCAGCAGCACCCGGACCGGTATCACAAACATTCAGTACTTC. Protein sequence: CASSTRTGITNIQYF.

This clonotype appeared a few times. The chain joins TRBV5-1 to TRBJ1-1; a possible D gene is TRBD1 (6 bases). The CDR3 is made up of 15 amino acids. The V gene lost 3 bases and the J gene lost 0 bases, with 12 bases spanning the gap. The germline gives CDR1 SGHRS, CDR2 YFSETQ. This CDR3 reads CASSWGHEMNTEAFF. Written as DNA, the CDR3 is TGCGCCAGCAGCTGGGGACATGAGATGAACACTGAAGCTTTCTTT.